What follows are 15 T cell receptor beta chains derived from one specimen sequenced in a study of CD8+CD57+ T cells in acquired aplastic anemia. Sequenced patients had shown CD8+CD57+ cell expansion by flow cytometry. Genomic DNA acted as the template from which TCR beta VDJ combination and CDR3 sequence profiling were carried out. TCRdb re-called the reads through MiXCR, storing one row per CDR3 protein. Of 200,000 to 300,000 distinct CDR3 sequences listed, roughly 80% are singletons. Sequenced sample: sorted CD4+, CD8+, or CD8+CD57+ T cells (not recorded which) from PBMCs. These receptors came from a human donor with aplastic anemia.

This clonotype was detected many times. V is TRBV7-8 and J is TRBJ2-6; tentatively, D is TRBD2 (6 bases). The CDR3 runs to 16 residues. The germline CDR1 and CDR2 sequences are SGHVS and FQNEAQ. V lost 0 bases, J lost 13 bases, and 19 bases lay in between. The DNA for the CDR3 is TGTGCCAGCAGCTTAGCGGGAGGTCCCGATACGCAGGTCCTGACTTTC. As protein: CASSLAGGPDTQVLTF.

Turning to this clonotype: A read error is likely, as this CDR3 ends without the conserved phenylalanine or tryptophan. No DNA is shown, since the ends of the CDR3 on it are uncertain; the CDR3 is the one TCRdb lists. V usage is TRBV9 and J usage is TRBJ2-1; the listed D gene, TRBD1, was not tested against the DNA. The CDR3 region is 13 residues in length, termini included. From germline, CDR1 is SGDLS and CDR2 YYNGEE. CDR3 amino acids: CASSEGGRQGRNI.

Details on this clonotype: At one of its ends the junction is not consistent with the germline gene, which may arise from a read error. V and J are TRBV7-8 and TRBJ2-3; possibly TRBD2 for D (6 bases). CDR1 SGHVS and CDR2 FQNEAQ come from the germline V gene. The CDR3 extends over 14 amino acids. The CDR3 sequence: CASSLALEGSYGYF. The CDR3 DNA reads TGTGCCAGCAGCTTAGCGCTGGAGGGGAGCTATGGCTACTTT.

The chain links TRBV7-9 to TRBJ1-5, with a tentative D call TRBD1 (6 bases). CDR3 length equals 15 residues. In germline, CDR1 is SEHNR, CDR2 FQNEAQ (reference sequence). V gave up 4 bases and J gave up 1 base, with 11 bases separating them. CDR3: CASSSTTGSNQPQHF. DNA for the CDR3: TGTGCCAGCAGCTCCACCACAGGGAGCAATCAGCCCCAGCATTTT.

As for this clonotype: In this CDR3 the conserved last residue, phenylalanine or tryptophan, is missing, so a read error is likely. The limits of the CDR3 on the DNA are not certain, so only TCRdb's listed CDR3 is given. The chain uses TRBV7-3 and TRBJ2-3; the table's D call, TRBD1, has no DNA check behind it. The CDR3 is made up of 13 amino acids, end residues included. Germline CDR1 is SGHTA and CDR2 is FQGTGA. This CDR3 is CASGDGGGYTREL.

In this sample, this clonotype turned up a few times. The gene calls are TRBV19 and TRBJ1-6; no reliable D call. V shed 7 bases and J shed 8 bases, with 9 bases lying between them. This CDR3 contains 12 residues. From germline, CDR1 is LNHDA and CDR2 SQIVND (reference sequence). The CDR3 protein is CASKLGDSPLHF. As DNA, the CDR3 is TGTGCCAGTAAGCTGGGCGATTCACCCCTCCACTTT.

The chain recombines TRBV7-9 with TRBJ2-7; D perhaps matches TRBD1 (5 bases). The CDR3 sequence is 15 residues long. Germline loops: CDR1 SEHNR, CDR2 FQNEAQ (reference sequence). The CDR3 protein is CAGSPMQDTVYVEYV. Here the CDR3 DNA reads TGTGCCGGCAGCCCGATGCAGGACACGGTCTACGTGGAGTACGTC.

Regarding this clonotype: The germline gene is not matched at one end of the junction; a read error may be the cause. CDR3 residues: CASSDLVGSGNTIYF. The CDR3 DNA sequence: TGTGCTAGCAGTGACCTAGTAGGCTCCGGAAACACCATATATTTT. The chain joins TRBV11-1 to TRBJ1-3; D not certain. The CDR3 has 15 residues. The germline gives CDR1 SGHAT, CDR2 FQDESV (reference sequence).

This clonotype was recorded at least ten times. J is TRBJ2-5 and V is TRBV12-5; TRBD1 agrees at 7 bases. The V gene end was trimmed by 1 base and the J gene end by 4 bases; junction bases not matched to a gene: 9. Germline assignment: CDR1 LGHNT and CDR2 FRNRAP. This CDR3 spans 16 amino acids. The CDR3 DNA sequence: TGTGCTAGTGGTTTGGGCCACAGGGGTATTGGAGAGACCCAGTACTTC. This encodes CASGLGHRGIGETQYF.

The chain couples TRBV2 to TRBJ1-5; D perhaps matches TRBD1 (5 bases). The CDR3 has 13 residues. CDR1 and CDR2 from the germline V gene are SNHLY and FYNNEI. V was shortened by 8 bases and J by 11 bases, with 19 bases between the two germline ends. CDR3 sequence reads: CASGHRGTDTQHF. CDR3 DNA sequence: TGTGCCAGCGGGCATAGGGGCACTGATACCCAGCATTTT.

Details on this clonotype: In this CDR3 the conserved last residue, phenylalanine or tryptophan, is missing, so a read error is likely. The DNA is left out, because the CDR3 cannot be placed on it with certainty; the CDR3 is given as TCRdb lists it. CDR3 residues: CASSFDPTGTAFS. The chain carries TRBV7-8 and TRBJ2-1. The CDR3 numbers 13 amino acids, ends counted. CDR1 and CDR2 from the germline V gene are SGHVS and FQNEAQ.

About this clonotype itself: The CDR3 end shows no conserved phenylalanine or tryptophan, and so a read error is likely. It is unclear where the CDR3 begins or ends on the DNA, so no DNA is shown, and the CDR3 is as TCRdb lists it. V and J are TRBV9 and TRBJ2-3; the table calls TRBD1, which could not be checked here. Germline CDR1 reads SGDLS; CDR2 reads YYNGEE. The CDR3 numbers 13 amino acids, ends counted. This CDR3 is CASSEGGTNTHTL.

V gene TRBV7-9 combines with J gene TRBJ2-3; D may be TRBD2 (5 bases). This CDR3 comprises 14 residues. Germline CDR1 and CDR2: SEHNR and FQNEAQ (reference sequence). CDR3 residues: CSASGTESPDTQYF. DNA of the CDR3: TGTAGCGCCAGCGGAACGGAAAGTCCCGATACGCAGTATTTT.

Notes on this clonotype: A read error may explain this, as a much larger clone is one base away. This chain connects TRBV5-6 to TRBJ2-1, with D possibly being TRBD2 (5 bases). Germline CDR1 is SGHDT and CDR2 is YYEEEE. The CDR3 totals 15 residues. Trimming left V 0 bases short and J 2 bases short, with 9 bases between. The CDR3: CASSLAKGAYNEQFF. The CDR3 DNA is TGTGCCAGCAGCTTGGCGAAGGGAGCCTACAATGAGCAGTTCTTC.

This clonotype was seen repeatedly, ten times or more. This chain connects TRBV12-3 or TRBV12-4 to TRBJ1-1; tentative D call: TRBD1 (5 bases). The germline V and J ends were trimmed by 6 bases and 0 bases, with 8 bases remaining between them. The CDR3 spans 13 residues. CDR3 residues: CASRGTMNTEAFF. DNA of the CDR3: TGTGCCAGCAGAGGGACGATGAACACTGAAGCTTTCTTT.